The entry that follows covers one T cell receptor (beta chain) sequence. Antigen unknown. This sample stems from a study of cytomegalovirus exposure and HLA in healthy donors. Study context: Of all 360 or so donors who were genotyped, about 80% belonged to the Caucasian-associated ancestry cluster. Broader study findings: Available immune exposure information covered CMV serostatus only.

PCR used 60 Vbeta primers and 13 Jbeta primers. Method: immunoSEQ multiplex PCR; TCRdb's copy keeps in-frame clones and lacks some. Of some 150,000 clones listed, roughly 79% are singletons. The V gene's germline CDR1 is SGHDN and CDR2 FVKESK. The CDR3 runs 16 residues. V trimming: 6 bases; J trimming: 1 base; junction bases outside the gene matches: 9. The chain joins TRBV14 to TRBJ2-7, with 10 bases fitting TRBD2. The sequence came from a woman in her thirties or forties in good health and CMV-seropositive. The sequenced material came from PBMCs. CDR3 DNA: TGTGCCAGCAGTACGAATAGCGGGGGGCTGTCCTACGAGCAGTACTTC. This gives the protein CASSTNSGGLSYEQYF. Variable domain in full (rest from reference TRBV14 and TRBJ2-7): EAGVTQFPSHSVIEKGQTVTLRCDPISGHDNLYWYRRVMGKEIKFLLHFVKESKQDESGMPNNRFLAERTGGTYSTLKVQPAELEDSGVYFCASSTNSGGLSYEQYFGPGTRLTVT.